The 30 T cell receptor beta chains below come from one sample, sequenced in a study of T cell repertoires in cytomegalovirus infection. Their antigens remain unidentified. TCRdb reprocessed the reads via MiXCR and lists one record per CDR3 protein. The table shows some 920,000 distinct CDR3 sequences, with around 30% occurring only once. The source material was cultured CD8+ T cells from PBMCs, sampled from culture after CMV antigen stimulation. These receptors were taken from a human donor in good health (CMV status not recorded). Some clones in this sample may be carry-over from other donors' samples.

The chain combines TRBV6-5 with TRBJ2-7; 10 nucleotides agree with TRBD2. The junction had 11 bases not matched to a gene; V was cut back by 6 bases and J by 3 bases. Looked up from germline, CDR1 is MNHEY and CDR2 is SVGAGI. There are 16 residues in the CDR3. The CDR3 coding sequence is TGTGCCAGCAGACCGTCCGGGACTAGCGAGTTCTACGAGCAGTACTTC. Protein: CASRPSGTSEFYEQYF.

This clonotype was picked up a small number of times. CDR3 bases: TGTGCCAGCAGCCAAGCTCCAGGGGCCCTTTACTACAATGAGCAGTTCTTC. It yields the protein CASSQAPGALYYNEQFF. V usage is TRBV14 and J usage is TRBJ2-1; possible D gene TRBD1, 6 bases. V shed 1 base and J shed 3 bases, with 16 bases lying between them. CDR1 SGHDN and CDR2 FVKESK come from the germline V gene. This CDR3 comprises 17 residues.

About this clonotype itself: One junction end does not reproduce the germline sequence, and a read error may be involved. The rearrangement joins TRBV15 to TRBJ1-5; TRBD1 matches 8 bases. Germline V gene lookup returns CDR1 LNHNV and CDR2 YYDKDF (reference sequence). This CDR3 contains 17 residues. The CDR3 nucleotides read TGTACCACCAGCAGAGATCTTCGACAGGGGCCCAATCAGCCCCAGCATTTT. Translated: CTTSRDLRQGPNQPQHF. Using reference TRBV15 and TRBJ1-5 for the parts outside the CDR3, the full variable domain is DAMVIQNPRYQVTQFGKPVTLSCSQTLNHNVMYWYQQKSSQAPKLLFHYYDKDFNNEADTPDNFQSRRPNTSFCFLDIRSPGLGDTAMYLCTTSRDLRQGPNQPQHFGDGTRLSIL.

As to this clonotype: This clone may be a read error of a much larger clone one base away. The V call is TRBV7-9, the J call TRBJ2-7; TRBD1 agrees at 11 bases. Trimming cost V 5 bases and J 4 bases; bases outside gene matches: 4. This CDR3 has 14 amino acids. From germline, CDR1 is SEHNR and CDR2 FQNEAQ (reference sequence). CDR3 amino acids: CASSPDRGRYEQYF. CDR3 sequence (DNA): TGTGCCAGCAGCCCGGACAGGGGGCGGTACGAGCAGTACTTC.

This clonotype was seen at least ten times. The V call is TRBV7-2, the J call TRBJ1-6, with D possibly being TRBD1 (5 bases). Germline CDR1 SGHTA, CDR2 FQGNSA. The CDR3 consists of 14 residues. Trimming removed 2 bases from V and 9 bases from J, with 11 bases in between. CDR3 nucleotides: TGTGCCAGCAGCTTATGGGGGGATGGTTCACCCCTCCACTTT. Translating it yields CASSLWGDGSPLHF.

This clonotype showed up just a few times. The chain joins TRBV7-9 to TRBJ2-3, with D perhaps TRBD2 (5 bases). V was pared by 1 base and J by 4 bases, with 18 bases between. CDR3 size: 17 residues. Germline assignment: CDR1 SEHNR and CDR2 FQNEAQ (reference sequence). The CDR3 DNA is TGTGCCAGCAGCTTAGTCGTGTCCAGGCCGGGGTCAGATACGCAGTATTTT. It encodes CASSLVVSRPGSDTQYF.

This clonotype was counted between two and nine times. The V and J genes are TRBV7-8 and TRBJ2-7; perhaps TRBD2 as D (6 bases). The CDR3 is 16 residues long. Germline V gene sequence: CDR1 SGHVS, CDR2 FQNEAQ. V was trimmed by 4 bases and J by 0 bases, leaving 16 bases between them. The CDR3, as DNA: TGTGCCAGCAGCTCCCTCTATGGGGGGACCTCCTACGAGCAGTACTTC. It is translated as CASSSLYGGTSYEQYF.

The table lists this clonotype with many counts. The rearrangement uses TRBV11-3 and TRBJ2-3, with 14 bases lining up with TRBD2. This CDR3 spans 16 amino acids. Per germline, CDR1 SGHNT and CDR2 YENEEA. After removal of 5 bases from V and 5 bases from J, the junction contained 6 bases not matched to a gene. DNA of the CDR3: TGTGCCAGCAGCATAAGGACTAGCGGGGGGATAGATACGCAGTATTTT. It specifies CASSIRTSGGIDTQYF.

This chain's CDR3 is CASRAGQLAEAFF. Here the CDR3 DNA reads TGTGCCAGCAGGGCGGGACAGCTAGCTGAAGCTTTCTTT. The chain couples TRBV6-5 to TRBJ1-1; 7 nucleotides match TRBD1. V shed 6 bases, J shed 6 bases, and the junction held 7 bases outside the gene matches. The CDR3 runs to 13 residues. Germline V gene sequence: CDR1 MNHEY, CDR2 SVGAGI.

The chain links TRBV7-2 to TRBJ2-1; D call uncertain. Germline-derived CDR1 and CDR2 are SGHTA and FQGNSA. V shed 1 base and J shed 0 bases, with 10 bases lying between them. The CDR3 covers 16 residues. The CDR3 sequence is CASSLVWLSSYNEQFF. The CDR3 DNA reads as TGTGCCAGCAGCTTAGTTTGGCTCAGCTCCTACAATGAGCAGTTCTTC.

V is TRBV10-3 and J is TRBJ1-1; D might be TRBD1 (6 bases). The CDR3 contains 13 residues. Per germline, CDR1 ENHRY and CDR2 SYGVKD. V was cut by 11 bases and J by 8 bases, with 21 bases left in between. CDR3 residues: CAVWKDSLLEAFF. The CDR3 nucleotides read TGTGCCGTGTGGAAGGACAGCCTACTCGAAGCTTTCTTT.

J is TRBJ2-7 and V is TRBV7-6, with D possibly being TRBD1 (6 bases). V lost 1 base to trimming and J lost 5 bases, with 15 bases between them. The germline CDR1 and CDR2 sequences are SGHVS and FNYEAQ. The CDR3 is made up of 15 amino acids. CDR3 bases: TGTGCCAGCAGCTTAGAAACAGGGAGCACCCACGAGCAGTACTTC. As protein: CASSLETGSTHEQYF.

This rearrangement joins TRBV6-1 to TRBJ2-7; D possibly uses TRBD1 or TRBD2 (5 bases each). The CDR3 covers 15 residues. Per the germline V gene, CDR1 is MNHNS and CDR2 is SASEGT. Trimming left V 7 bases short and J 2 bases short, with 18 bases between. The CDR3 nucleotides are TGTGCCAGCACCTCCCGGGACCGCAACGCCTACGAGCAGTACTTC. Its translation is CASTSRDRNAYEQYF.

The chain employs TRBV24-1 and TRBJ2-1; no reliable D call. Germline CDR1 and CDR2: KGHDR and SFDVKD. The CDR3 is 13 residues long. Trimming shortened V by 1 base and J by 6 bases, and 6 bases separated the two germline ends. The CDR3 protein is CATSDLRFNEQFF. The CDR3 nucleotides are TGTGCCACCAGTGATTTAAGGTTCAATGAGCAGTTCTTC.

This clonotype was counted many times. The CDR3 region is CASSEERGGPDTQYF. In DNA, the CDR3 is TGTGCCAGCAGTGAAGAGCGGGGGGGCCCAGATACGCAGTATTTT. This chain connects TRBV6-1 to TRBJ2-3; 10 nucleotides line up with TRBD2. The CDR3 covers 15 residues. CDR1 and CDR2 (germline): MNHNS, SASEGT. Trimming removed 1 base from V and 4 bases from J; junction bases left unmatched: 2.

Here the CDR3 reads CASSVDDGGVDEQFF. CDR3 DNA sequence: TGTGCCAGCAGCGTAGACGACGGGGGGGTGGACGAGCAGTTCTTC. The V and J genes are TRBV9 and TRBJ2-1, with 8 nucleotides matching TRBD2. Germline V lookup: CDR1 SGDLS, CDR2 YYNGEE. CDR3 length equals 15 residues. The V segment lost 0 bases and the J segment 10 bases; nucleotides outside the gene matches: 9.

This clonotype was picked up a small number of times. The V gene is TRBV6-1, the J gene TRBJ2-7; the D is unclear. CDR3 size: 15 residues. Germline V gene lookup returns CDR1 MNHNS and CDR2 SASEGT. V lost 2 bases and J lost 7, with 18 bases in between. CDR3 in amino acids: CASSEIRRRQEEQYF. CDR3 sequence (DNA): TGTGCCAGCAGTGAAATAAGACGGCGGCAAGAAGAGCAGTACTTC.

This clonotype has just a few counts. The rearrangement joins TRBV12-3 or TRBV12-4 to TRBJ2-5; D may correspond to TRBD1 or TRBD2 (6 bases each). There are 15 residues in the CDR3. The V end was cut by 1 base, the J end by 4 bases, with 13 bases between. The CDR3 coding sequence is TGTGCCAGCAGTTTAGTTGGCGGAGGGGGAGAGACCCAGTACTTC. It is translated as CASSLVGGGGETQYF.

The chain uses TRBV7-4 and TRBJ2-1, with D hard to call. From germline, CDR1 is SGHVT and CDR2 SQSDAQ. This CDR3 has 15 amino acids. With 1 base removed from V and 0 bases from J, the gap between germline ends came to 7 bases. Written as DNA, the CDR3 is TGTGCCAGCAGCTTAGTGGCGAACTCCTACAATGAGCAGTTCTTC. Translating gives CASSLVANSYNEQFF.

The chain's CDR3 is CASSESLAPSASTQYF. DNA for the CDR3: TGTGCCAGCAGTGAATCCCTAGCCCCTTCGGCGAGTACGCAGTATTTT. The genes are TRBV25-1 and TRBJ2-3, with D perhaps matching TRBD2 (5 bases). Trimming cost V 1 base and J 8 bases, with 19 bases left between them. Per germline, CDR1 MGHDK and CDR2 SYGVNS. The CDR3 spans 16 residues.

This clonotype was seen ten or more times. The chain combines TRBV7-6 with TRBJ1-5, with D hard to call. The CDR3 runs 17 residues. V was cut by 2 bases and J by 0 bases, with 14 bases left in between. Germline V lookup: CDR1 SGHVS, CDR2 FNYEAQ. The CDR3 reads CASSLNGGPYSNQPQHF. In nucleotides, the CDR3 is TGTGCCAGCAGCTTAAATGGCGGTCCATATAGCAATCAGCCCCAGCATTTT.

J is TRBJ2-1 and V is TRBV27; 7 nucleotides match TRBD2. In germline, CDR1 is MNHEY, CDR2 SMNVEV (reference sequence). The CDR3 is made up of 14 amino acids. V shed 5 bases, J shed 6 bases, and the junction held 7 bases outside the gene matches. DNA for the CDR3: TGTGCCAGCAGTGCCCCCAGGGAGGGCAATGAGCAGTTCTTC. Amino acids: CASSAPREGNEQFF.

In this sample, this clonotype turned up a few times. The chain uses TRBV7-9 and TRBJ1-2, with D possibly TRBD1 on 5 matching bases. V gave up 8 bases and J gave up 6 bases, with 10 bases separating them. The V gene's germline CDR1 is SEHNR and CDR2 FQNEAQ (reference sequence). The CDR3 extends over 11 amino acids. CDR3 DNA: TGTGCCAGCCAGGACATTGATGGCTACACCTTC. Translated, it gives CASQDIDGYTF.

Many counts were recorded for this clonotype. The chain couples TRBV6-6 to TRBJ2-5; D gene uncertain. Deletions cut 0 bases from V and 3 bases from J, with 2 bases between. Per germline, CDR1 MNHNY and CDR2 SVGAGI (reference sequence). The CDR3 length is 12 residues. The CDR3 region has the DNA TGTGCCAGCAGTTACTCGAAAGAGACCCAGTACTTC. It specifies CASSYSKETQYF.

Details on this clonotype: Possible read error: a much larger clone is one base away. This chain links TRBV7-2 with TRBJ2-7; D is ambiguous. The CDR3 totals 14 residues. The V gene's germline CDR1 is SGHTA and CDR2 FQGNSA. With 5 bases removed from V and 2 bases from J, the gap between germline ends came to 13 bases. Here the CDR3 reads CASSTRLSPYEQYF. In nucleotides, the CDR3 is TGTGCCAGCAGCACTCGACTTAGCCCCTACGAGCAGTACTTC. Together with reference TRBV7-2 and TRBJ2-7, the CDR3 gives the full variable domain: GAGVSQSPSNKVTEKGKDVELRCDPISGHTALYWYRQSLGQGLEFLIYFQGNSAPDKSGLPSDRFSAERTGGSVSTLTIQRTQQEDSAVYLCASSTRLSPYEQYFGPGTRLTVT.

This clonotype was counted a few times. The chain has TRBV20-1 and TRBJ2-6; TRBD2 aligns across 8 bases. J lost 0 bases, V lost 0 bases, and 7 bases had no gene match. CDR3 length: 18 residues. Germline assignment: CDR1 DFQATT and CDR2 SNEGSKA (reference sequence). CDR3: CSAREAAGDYSGANVLTF. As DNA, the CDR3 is TGCAGTGCTAGAGAGGCAGCGGGGGACTACTCTGGGGCCAACGTCCTGACTTTC.

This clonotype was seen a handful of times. CDR3 sequence: CASKGNTAYEQYF. The CDR3 DNA is TGCGCCAGCAAGGGGAACACCGCCTACGAGCAGTACTTC. The chain recombines TRBV5-1 with TRBJ2-7, with D possibly matching TRBD1 (5 bases). The V end lost 6 bases, the J end lost 2 bases, and 12 bases lay between the germline ends. Per germline, CDR1 SGHRS and CDR2 YFSETQ. CDR3 length: 13 residues.

This chain's CDR3 is CASSFAGLPDTQYF. As DNA, the CDR3 is TGTGCCAGCAGTTTCGCAGGGTTGCCAGATACGCAGTATTTT. The chain has TRBV27 and TRBJ2-3, with D tentatively TRBD1 (5 bases). The germline V gene has CDR1 MNHEY and CDR2 SMNVEV (reference sequence). The germline V and J ends were trimmed by 3 bases and 4 bases, with 11 bases remaining between them. The CDR3 runs 14 residues.

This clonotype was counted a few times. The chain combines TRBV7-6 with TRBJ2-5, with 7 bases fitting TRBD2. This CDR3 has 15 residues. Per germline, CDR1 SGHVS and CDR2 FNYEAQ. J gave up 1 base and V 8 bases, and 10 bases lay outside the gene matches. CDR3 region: CASRGRERVQETQYF. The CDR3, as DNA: TGTGCCAGCCGTGGGAGGGAAAGGGTCCAAGAGACCCAGTACTTC.

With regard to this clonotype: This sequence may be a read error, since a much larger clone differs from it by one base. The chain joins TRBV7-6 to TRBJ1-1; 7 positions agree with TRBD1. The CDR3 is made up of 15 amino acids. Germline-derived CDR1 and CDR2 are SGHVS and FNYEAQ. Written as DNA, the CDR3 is TGTGTCAGCAGCTTAGGGGGCACTGGGGACGCTGAAGCTTTCTTT. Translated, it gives CVSSLGGTGDAEAFF. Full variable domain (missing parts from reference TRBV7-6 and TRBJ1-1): GAGVSQSPRYKVTKRGQDVALRCDPISGHVSLYWYRQALGQGPEFLTYFNYEAQQDKSGLPNDRFSAERPEGSISTLTIQRTEQRDSAMYRCVSSLGGTGDAEAFFGQGTRLTVV.